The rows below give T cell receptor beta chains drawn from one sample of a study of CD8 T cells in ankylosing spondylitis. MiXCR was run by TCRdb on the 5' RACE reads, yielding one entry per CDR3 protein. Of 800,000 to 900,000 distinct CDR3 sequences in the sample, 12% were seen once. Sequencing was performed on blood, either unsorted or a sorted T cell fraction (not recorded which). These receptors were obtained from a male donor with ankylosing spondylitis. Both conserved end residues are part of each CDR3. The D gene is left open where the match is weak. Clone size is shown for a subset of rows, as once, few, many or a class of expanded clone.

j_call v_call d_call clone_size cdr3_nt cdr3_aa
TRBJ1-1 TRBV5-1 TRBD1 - TGCGCCAGCAGCCCCGACAGGGCTTACACTGAAGCTTTCTTT CASSPDRAYTEAFF
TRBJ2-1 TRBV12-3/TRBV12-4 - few TGTGCCAGCAGTCTAACAATGACCTCGAGCAATGAGCAGTTCTTC CASSLTMTSSNEQFF
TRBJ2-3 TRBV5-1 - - TGCGCCAGCAGCTTACAACGGGGGGCTTTCAGCACAGATACGCAGTATTTT CASSLQRGAFSTDTQYF
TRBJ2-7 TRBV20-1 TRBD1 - TGCAGTGCTAGGGGGACAGGGGACCCTTACGAGCAGTACTTC CSARGTGDPYEQYF
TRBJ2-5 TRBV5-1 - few TGCGCCAGCAGCCCGACATGGGAGACCCAGTACTTC CASSPTWETQYF
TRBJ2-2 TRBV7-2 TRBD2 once TGTGCCAGCAGCTTGACTAGCGGGATGCCTCTGGCCGGGGAGCTGTTTTTT CASSLTSGMPLAGELFF
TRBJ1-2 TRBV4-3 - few TGCGCCAGCAGCCAACCCACAACAGGGCAGGGCTACACCTTC CASSQPTTGQGYTF
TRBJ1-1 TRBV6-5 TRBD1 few TGTGCCAGCAGTTATGTGGACAGGGGCACTGAAGCTTTCTTT CASSYVDRGTEAFF
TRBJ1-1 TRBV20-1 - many TGCAGTGCTAGTTCTTCACCGATAGACAGATTGCTCTGGGCCTCTGAAGCTTTCTTT CSASSSPIDRLLWASEAFF
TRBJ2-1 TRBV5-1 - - TGCGCCAGCAGCCGCAGGGGAGTCCTTCAAGGAATCGATGAGCAGTTCTTC CASSRRGVLQGIDEQFF
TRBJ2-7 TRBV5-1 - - TGCGCCAGCAGCTTGTCGCCGGTCCCCAGCTACGAGCAGTACTTC CASSLSPVPSYEQYF
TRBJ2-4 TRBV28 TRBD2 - TGTGCCAGCCTAGAGCTTAGCGGGATCAAAAACATTCAGTACTTC CASLELSGIKNIQYF
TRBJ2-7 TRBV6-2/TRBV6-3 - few TGTGCCAGCAGTTACGGCAGGGAGCGGGCGTCCTACGAGCAGTACTTC CASSYGRERASYEQYF
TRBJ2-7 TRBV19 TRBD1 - TGTGCCAGTGGCACCGGACAGGATCGCGAGCAGTACTTC CASGTGQDREQYF
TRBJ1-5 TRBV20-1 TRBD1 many TGCAGTGCGACACAGGGGTTATCGAACCAGCCCCAGCATTTT CSATQGLSNQPQHF
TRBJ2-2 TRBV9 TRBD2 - TGTGCCAGCAGCGAGGGGCCGGGAGGCACCGGGGAGCTGTTTTTT CASSEGPGGTGELFF
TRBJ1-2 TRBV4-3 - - TGCGCCAGCAGCCAAGTTTGGACGGAGATCTATGGCTACACCTTC CASSQVWTEIYGYTF
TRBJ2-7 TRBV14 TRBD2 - TGTGCCAGCAGCCAGTGGACTAGCGGGAGAACTTCCTACGAGCAGTACTTC CASSQWTSGRTSYEQYF
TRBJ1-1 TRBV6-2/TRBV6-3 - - TGTGCCAGCAGCCAACTCATAGAAGCTTTCTTT CASSQLIEAFF
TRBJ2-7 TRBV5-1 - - TGCGCCAGCAGCCGTTCCGGCCTTGGCTACGAGCAGTACTTC CASSRSGLGYEQYF
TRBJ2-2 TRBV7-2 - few TGTGCCAGCAGCCCCCAGGGACGGGGGGAGCTGTTTTTT CASSPQGRGELFF
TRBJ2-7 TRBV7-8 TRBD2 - TGTGCCAGCAGCTTAGGTTCTAGCGGGCGCTACGAGCAGTACTTC CASSLGSSGRYEQYF
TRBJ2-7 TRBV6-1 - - TGTGCCAGCCGACCAGGCGGGGCCACCTACGAGCAGTACTTC CASRPGGATYEQYF
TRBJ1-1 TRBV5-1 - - TGCGCCAGCAGCTTGGTGGGGCAAGGCACTGAAGCTTTCTTT CASSLVGQGTEAFF
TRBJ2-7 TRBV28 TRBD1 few TGTGCCAGCAGTCCAGGGGGAAAGATTTACGAGCAGTACTTC CASSPGGKIYEQYF
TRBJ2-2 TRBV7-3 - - TGTGCCAGCAGCTTGTCTCAGGCAGGGGTTACCGGGGAGCTGTTTTTT CASSLSQAGVTGELFF
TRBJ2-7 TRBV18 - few TGTGCCAGCTCACCGCCCAGTGCGGACGAGCAGTACTTC CASSPPSADEQYF
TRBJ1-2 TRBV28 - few TGTGCCAGCAGTTTACCAGCCCTCCGCTCAACCTTC CASSLPALRSTF
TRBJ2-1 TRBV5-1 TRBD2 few TGCGCCAGCAGCTTAACCGGGACTAGCGGCAATGAGCAGTTCTTC CASSLTGTSGNEQFF
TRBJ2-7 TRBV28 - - TGTGCCAGCAGTTCCCCGAGTTTTGAGCAGTACTTC CASSSPSFEQYF
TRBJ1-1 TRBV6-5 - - TGTGCCAGCAGGTACGGGCTGAACACTGAAGCTTTCTTT CASRYGLNTEAFF
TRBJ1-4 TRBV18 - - TGTGCCAGCTCACCCGGGACACCGCCCCTGGGGGAACTGTTTTTT CASSPGTPPLGELFF